This TCR beta chain is drawn from a study of early T cells in non-severe SARS-CoV-2 infection (dated by TCRdb to the early 2020s). Study-wide context: TCR sequencing used bulk RNA from unsorted whole blood, so alpha and beta chains could not be paired.

Library method: 5' RACE. The sequencer listed for this sample is NextSeq 500. Unique molecular identifiers were attached to individual cDNA molecules in the TCR library protocol so that sequencing error and PCR bias could be corrected. Both TCR alpha and beta chains were sequenced, and tight co-correlation was observed between alpha and beta sequence abundances in each sample. The original pipeline was this. Decombinator V4 was used to annotate the V gene, J gene and CDR3 of the TCR sequences. TCRs were defined as expanded if a significant change between any two time points was detected under a Poisson model with p below 0.0001. Abundances of TCRs were expressed as counts per million after normalisation to the total number of TCRs sequenced in each sample. MAIT TCRs were defined by TRAV1-2 paired with TRAJ12, TRAJ20 or TRAJ33, and iNKT TCRs by TRAV10 paired with TRAJ18. VDJdb, accessed 1 November 2021, was searched for CMV, EBV and SARS-CoV-2 annotated TCRs, excluding TCRs annotated for multiple antigens. TCRdb trimmed the raw reads at Q25, called clones with MiXCR and kept productive beta chains. A single entry per CDR3 protein holds the most common genes and DNA from its merged rows. Clone size and V and J calls follow TCRdb, not the original study. This sample comprises roughly 80,000 distinct CDR3 sequences, around 11% of them detected only once. 12% of the sample goes to the ten largest clones.

Results the study describes overall, beyond this receptor: Matching against VDJdb was skewed toward anti-spike CD8 responses, likely underestimated virus-specific expansions, and missed private and CD4 specificities.

This clonotype was found a few times. Its binding antigen is unknown. Per-base quality was not reported, and no clone a single base away is much larger than it. CDR1 and CDR2 are read off the germline V gene (reference sequence) as LGHDT and YNNKEL. The cysteine opens and the phenylalanine closes a CDR3 of 17 amino acids. The read is trimmed to its CDR3 DNA, 51 bases read in frame from base 1. Ends trimmed: V by 4 bases, J by 5 bases; bases unmatched to a gene: 12. The study was a case-control design nested within a healthcare worker cohort in London, UK, with weekly nasopharyngeal swab PCR tests and blood sampling. Between 23 and 31 March 2020, the week of the UK lockdown, healthcare workers were enrolled and then followed up weekly for as long as 16 weeks.

This receptor was obtained from an adult who was a healthcare worker with PCR-confirmed SARS-CoV-2 infection or an uninfected control (not recorded which). The chain links TRBV3-1 with TRBJ2-3, with TRBD2 matching 10 junction bases. The sample in question was whole blood, obtained at baseline. The DNA is TGTGCCAGCAGCCTTGCCACGGTAGCGGGGGGTGGAGATACGCAGTATTTT. This yields the protein CASSLATVAGGGDTQYF.